Presented here are 18 T cell receptor beta chains from one specimen sequenced in a study of glioma-infiltrating T cells. Using RNA template, CDR3s of TCR alpha and beta were amplified with iRepertoire arm-PCR. MiXCR, run by TCRdb on the multiplex PCR reads, gives a single entry per CDR3 protein. The sample holds 300,000 to 450,000 distinct CDR3 sequences; about 40% are singletons and the top ten take around 11%. Sequencing was carried out using glioma tissue, nonneoplastic brain tissue, or PBMCs (not recorded which). The receptors were sampled from a human donor with low-grade glioma or glioblastoma, undergoing nonglioma brain surgery, or in good health (not recorded which).

This clonotype was seen a handful of times. The V and J genes are TRBV29-1 and TRBJ2-1; D unresolved. Germline V CDR1 and CDR2: SQVTM, ANQGSEA. Trimming pared 2 bases from V and 1 base from J, leaving 12 bases between. There are 15 residues in the CDR3. CDR3 protein: CSVEYRLKSYNEQFF. The CDR3 DNA follows: TGCAGCGTTGAATATAGGCTCAAATCCTACAATGAGCAGTTCTTC.

Many counts were recorded for this clonotype. J is TRBJ1-2 and V is TRBV6-1, with D tentatively TRBD1 (5 bases). The V gene lost 6 bases and the J gene lost 6 bases, with 14 bases spanning the gap. The V gene's germline CDR1 is MNHNS and CDR2 SASEGT. The CDR3 covers 13 residues. This CDR3 reads CASSRVQGNGYTF. As DNA, the CDR3 is TGTGCCAGCAGCCGTGTTCAGGGAAATGGCTACACCTTC.

This chain uses TRBV28 with TRBJ1-3; TRBD1 might be the D (5 bases). The germline V gene has CDR1 MDHEN and CDR2 SYDVKM. The CDR3 is 14 residues long. The V and J ends lost 2 bases and 3 bases respectively, with 8 bases between them. This CDR3 is CASSLQGGGNTIYF. The CDR3 DNA is TGTGCCAGCAGTTTACAGGGCGGTGGAAACACCATATATTTT.

This clonotype was counted a few times. The chain has TRBV4-2 and TRBJ2-7; 10 bases agree with TRBD1. The CDR3 covers 15 residues. Germline lookup yields CDR1 LGHNA and CDR2 YNFKEQ. The ends lost 5 bases at V and 3 bases at J; junction bases unmatched: 7. CDR3 region: CASSFDRGPYYEQYF. CDR3 DNA: TGTGCCAGCAGCTTCGACAGGGGGCCATACTACGAGCAGTACTTC.

This clonotype has just a few counts. This sequence joins TRBV7-9 and TRBJ2-3; D call uncertain. The CDR3 extends over 11 amino acids. Germline V gene sequence: CDR1 SEHNR, CDR2 FQNEAQ (reference sequence). Trimming left V 8 bases short and J 0 bases short, with 3 bases between. The chain's CDR3 is CASASTDTQYF. CDR3 nucleotide sequence: TGTGCCAGCGCCAGCACAGATACGCAGTATTTT.

This clonotype appeared a few times. The chain uses TRBV27 and TRBJ2-2; 7 bases map to TRBD1. V lost 2 bases and J lost 6; bases outside the gene matches: 0. This CDR3 is built from 13 residues. Germline assignment: CDR1 MNHEY and CDR2 SMNVEV (reference sequence). The CDR3 is CASSLGTAGELFF. In nucleotides, the CDR3 is TGTGCCAGCAGTTTAGGGACAGCCGGGGAGCTGTTTTTT.

This chain uses TRBV11-2 with TRBJ2-6; maybe TRBD2 (5 bases). CDR1 is SGHAT, CDR2 FQNNGV, per germline. Between the trimmed V and J ends, which lost 0 bases and 3 bases, there was a span of 9 bases. The CDR3 consists of 16 residues. The CDR3 spells CASSLDGRGGANVLTF. The CDR3 nucleotides are TGTGCCAGCAGCTTAGATGGTCGGGGTGGGGCCAACGTCCTGACTTTC.

In this sample, this clonotype turned up a few times. The chain couples TRBV12-3 or TRBV12-4 to TRBJ2-1; TRBD2 matches 7 bases. V was clipped by 4 bases and J by 9 bases; unmatched bases: 18. The CDR3 is made up of 17 amino acids. The DNA of the CDR3 is TGTGCCAGCAGTTGGGGGGGGGGTTTCAATTTTTTCGGTGAGCAGTTCTTC. This sequence encodes CASSWGGGFNFFGEQFF.

This clonotype was detected only a few times. The chain employs TRBV20-1 and TRBJ1-1; D is perhaps TRBD1 (5 bases). CDR1 and CDR2 (germline): DFQATT, SNEGSKA (reference sequence). Trimming cost V 6 bases and J 1 base, with 18 bases left between them. The CDR3 consists of 15 residues. The CDR3 is CSATGGSKKNTEAFF. CDR3 coding DNA: TGCAGTGCAACTGGGGGATCCAAGAAGAACACTGAAGCTTTCTTT.

This clonotype was detected only a few times. The chain couples TRBV4-1 to TRBJ2-7; 7 positions agree with TRBD2. The ends lost 0 bases at V and 5 bases at J; junction bases unmatched: 7. The CDR3 consists of 15 residues. The V gene's germline CDR1 is MGHRA and CDR2 YSYEKL. The chain's CDR3 is CASSQDATSLDEQYF. CDR3 nucleotide sequence: TGCGCCAGCAGCCAAGATGCGACTAGCCTCGACGAGCAGTACTTC.

This clonotype was observed at least ten times. This sequence joins TRBV7-9 and TRBJ2-3, with D unclear. Trimming stripped 7 bases from V and 4 bases from J, with 9 bases between. Germline CDR1 SEHNR, CDR2 FQNEAQ (reference sequence). The CDR3 runs to 12 residues. CDR3 in amino acids: CASNFQADTQYF. The DNA of the CDR3 is TGTGCCAGCAACTTTCAGGCAGATACGCAGTATTTT.

The chain links TRBV20-1 to TRBJ2-1; 10 nucleotides match TRBD2. The CDR3 runs to 15 residues. V shed 5 bases and J 10 bases; nucleotides not matched to a gene: 14. CDR1 and CDR2 (germline): DFQATT, SNEGSKA (reference sequence). For the CDR3, the DNA is TGCAGTGCTTTCCTTAGCGGGAGGCAGTTCCACGAGCAGTTCTTC. This translates into CSAFLSGRQFHEQFF.

In the case of this clonotype: This could be a read error, since a much larger clone is one nucleotide away. The chain recombines TRBV20-1 with TRBJ2-1; D possibly corresponds to TRBD1 (6 bases). CDR1 DFQATT and CDR2 SNEGSKA come from the germline V gene (reference sequence). The CDR3 is made up of 14 amino acids. The V end lost 4 bases, the J end lost 7 bases, and 17 bases lay between the germline ends. CDR3 sequence reads: CSATGKGVVNEQFF. In nucleotides, the CDR3 is TGCAGTGCTACGGGAAAGGGGGTCGTAAATGAGCAGTTCTTC.

Of note for this clonotype: A much larger clonotype is one base distant, so this may be a read error. This chain connects TRBV28 to TRBJ1-6; 10 nucleotides line up with TRBD1. The CDR3 length is 15 residues. The junction had 8 bases not matched to a gene; V was cut back by 6 bases and J by 9 bases. Germline V gene data show CDR1 as MDHEN and CDR2 as SYDVKM. This chain's CDR3 is CASSVDRGLGSPLHF. The CDR3 nucleotides are TGTGCCAGCAGCGTCGACAGGGGGCTTGGTTCACCCCTCCACTTT.

The V and J genes are TRBV2 and TRBJ2-1, with 9 bases lining up with TRBD2. Trimming cost V 6 bases and J 6 bases; bases outside gene matches: 3. The CDR3 covers 13 residues. Germline V gene sequence: CDR1 SNHLY, CDR2 FYNNEI. CDR3 in DNA: TGTGCCAGCAGAGCGACTAGCGGCAATGAGCAGTTCTTC. This codes for CASRATSGNEQFF.

The genes are TRBV14 and TRBJ1-2, with 8 nucleotides matching TRBD1. V lost 0 bases, J lost 5 bases, and 8 bases stayed unmatched. The CDR3 spans 16 residues. In germline, CDR1 is SGHDN, CDR2 FVKESK. The CDR3 reads CASSQDLAGGRYGYTF. CDR3 coding DNA: TGTGCCAGCAGCCAAGATTTGGCAGGGGGCCGGTATGGCTACACCTTC.

Ten or more counts support this clonotype. The chain recombines TRBV27 with TRBJ1-5, with 12 bases aligning to TRBD1. The CDR3 has 18 amino acids. V shed 2 bases and J 2 bases; nucleotides not matched to a gene: 7. Per the germline V gene, CDR1 is MNHEY and CDR2 is SMNVEV (reference sequence). The DNA for the CDR3 is TGTGCCAGCAGTTTAAGGGGACAGGGGGCAAGGGGCAATCAGCCCCAGCATTTT. Protein: CASSLRGQGARGNQPQHF.

Regarding this clonotype: A much larger clone sits a single nucleotide away, making a read error possible. The chain uses TRBV27 and TRBJ1-5; D remains unclear. The CDR3 length is 15 residues. Germline V CDR1 and CDR2: MNHEY, SMNVEV (reference sequence). The CDR3 reads CASSPIGDRNQPQRF. The CDR3 DNA reads as TGTGCCAGCAGTCCCATCGGTGATCGCAATCAGCCCCAGCGTTTT.